This T cell receptor (beta chain) was sequenced for a study of T cells in Graves' hyperthyroidism and ophthalmopathy. Study-wide findings and caveats: Appearing also in blood were most of the thyroid clonotypes expanded above 0.001.

TCR beta CDR3 regions were amplified from RNA transcripts. First-round RT-PCR with HTBI primers amplified the TCR CDR3 region. TCRdb called the multiplex PCR reads again in MiXCR, with one record for every CDR3 protein. The sample lists 600,000 to 900,000 distinct CDR3 sequences; about 15% were seen once. This clonotype was seen more than once but under ten times. Antigen specificity is unknown. Germline V gene lookup returns CDR1 SGHAT and CDR2 FQNNGV. The CDR3 consists of 12 residues. Trimming removed 0 bases at V and 7 bases at J, with 4 bases between. The TCR originated in a man aged 18-30 years with Graves' hyperthyroidism. The chain combines TRBV11-2 with TRBJ2-4; D is ambiguous. Sample: blood. The CDR3 is CASSLDLNIQYF. The CDR3 coding sequence is TGTGCCAGCAGCTTAGATCTGAACATTCAGTACTTC.